Presented here are 21 T cell receptor beta chains from one specimen sequenced in a study of cytomegalovirus exposure and HLA in healthy donors (dated by TCRdb to about 2017). The method was the immunoSEQ multiplex PCR assay. The multiplex PCR relied on a mix of 60 forward primers for TCR Vbeta segments and 13 reverse primers for TCR Jbeta segments. TCRdb took over this immuneACCESS table, retaining in-frame rearrangements with V and J assigned. Such tables are incomplete; in checked studies, under half of the missing clones stem from an unresolved V gene, and the remainder is unexplained. This sample is represented by roughly 180,000 clones; approximately 80% of them were singletons. Of the sample, roughly 2.7% falls within the top ten clones. The sequencing sample was made of PBMCs. These receptor sequences come from a female donor in good health and CMV-seronegative.

This clone was seen once. The chain uses TRBV10-3 and TRBJ2-2, with 7 nucleotides matching TRBD1. The length of the CDR3 is 15 residues. Germline values: CDR1 ENHRY, CDR2 SYGVKD. The trim removed 5 bases at V and 1 base at J, leaving 4 bases unmatched. CDR3 sequence reads: CAISTGTENTGELFF. The CDR3 DNA reads as TGTGCCATCAGTACCGGGACAGAGAACACCGGGGAGCTGTTTTTT.

This clone is a singleton in its sample. The J gene is TRBJ2-3, the V gene TRBV7-9, with 12 bases fitting TRBD2. Per the germline V gene, CDR1 is SEHNR and CDR2 is FQNEAQ (reference sequence). This CDR3 is 16 amino acids long. V lost 6 bases, J lost 4 bases, and 8 bases stayed unmatched. CDR3 bases: TGTGCCAGCAGTTCTAGCGGGAGGGCCGTTGCAGATACGCAGTATTTT. It translates to CASSSSGRAVADTQYF.

V usage is TRBV5-5 and J usage is TRBJ2-7; D uncertain. The CDR3 contains 14 residues. The germline gives CDR1 SGHKS, CDR2 YYEKEE (reference sequence). The V end was cut by 1 base, the J end by 2 bases, with 10 bases between. The chain's CDR3 is CASSLNPSPYEQYF. CDR3 nucleotides: TGTGCCAGCAGCTTGAACCCCAGTCCCTACGAGCAGTACTTC.

This clone has just a few counts. The chain uses TRBV28 and TRBJ2-1, with TRBD2 matching over 10 bases. The CDR3 has 17 amino acids. Germline V gene sequence: CDR1 MDHEN, CDR2 SYDVKM. With 4 bases clipped from V and 3 bases from J, the junction kept 9 bases outside the gene matches. Written as DNA, the CDR3 is TGTGCCAGCAGTTCCATGGGACTAGCGACCCTCTACAATGAGCAGTTCTTC. Protein: CASSSMGLATLYNEQFF.

The CDR3 nucleotides read TGTGCCAGCAGTACACAGGGACCCGGGGAGCTGTTTTTT. The encoded protein is CASSTQGPGELFF. The chain recombines TRBV27 with TRBJ2-2; D may be TRBD1 (6 bases). The CDR3 has 13 residues. V lost 5 bases and J 6 bases, leaving 10 bases between the germline ends. Germline loops: CDR1 MNHEY, CDR2 SMNVEV (reference sequence).

This clone was counted a single time. Additional DNA sequences in this sample encode the identical CDR3. The chain carries TRBV7-3 and TRBJ2-2, with 10 positions matching TRBD2. The junction had 5 bases not matched to a gene; V was cut back by 5 bases and J by 2 bases. This CDR3 contains 16 residues. Germline assignment: CDR1 SGHTA and CDR2 FQGTGA. CDR3: CASSPIAGGNTGELFF. The DNA of the CDR3 is TGTGCCAGCAGCCCCATAGCGGGGGGAAACACCGGGGAGCTGTTTTTT.

The chain carries TRBV10-3 and TRBJ2-7; the match to TRBD2 covers 12 bases. The CDR3 consists of 14 residues. Germline V gene sequence: CDR1 ENHRY, CDR2 SYGVKD. V was clipped by 6 bases and J by 6 bases; unmatched bases: 6. CDR3 residues: CAISATSGSPEQYF. The CDR3 coding sequence is TGTGCCATCAGCGCGACTAGCGGGAGTCCCGAGCAGTACTTC.

The chain recombines TRBV11-1 with TRBJ2-5; 7 bases match TRBD1. The CDR3 runs to 15 residues. Trimming cost V 1 base and J 4 bases; bases outside gene matches: 6. Germline V gives CDR1 SGHAT, CDR2 FQDESV (reference sequence). CDR3 residues: CASSLDRGLGETQYF. The CDR3, as DNA: TGTGCCAGCAGCTTAGACAGGGGTTTAGGAGAGACCCAGTACTTC.

The chain combines TRBV4-2 with TRBJ1-5; unclear D gene. The germline V gene has CDR1 LGHNA and CDR2 YNFKEQ. CDR3 length: 14 residues. The V end lost 0 bases, the J end lost 0 bases, and 3 bases lay between the germline ends. The DNA for the CDR3 is TGTGCCAGCAGCCAAGATAATAGCAATCAGCCCCAGCATTTT. This translates into CASSQDNSNQPQHF.

The chain couples TRBV27 to TRBJ1-2; D may be TRBD1 (6 bases). The ends were cut back, 5 bases at V and 7 bases at J, with 14 bases in the middle. This CDR3 has 13 amino acids. CDR1 is MNHEY and CDR2 is SMNVEV in the germline V gene (reference sequence). This chain's CDR3 is CASSAQGLLGYTF. The DNA for the CDR3 is TGTGCCAGCAGTGCCCAGGGGCTCCTTGGCTACACCTTC.

This clone was seen once. This sample also contains other DNA sequences that code for the same CDR3. The CDR3 DNA reads as TGTGCCAGTACTAGGGACTTATTCTCCGAGCAGTACTTC. Encoded protein: CASTRDLFSEQYF. This chain uses TRBV19 with TRBJ2-7; tentatively, D is TRBD2 (6 bases). V was clipped by 7 bases and J by 6 bases, with 16 bases between them. The germline gives CDR1 LNHDA, CDR2 SQIVND (reference sequence). The CDR3 totals 13 residues.

The V call is TRBV4-2, the J call TRBJ2-1; 7 positions match TRBD1. The CDR3 extends over 16 amino acids. J gave up 0 bases and V 4 bases, and 6 bases lay outside the gene matches. The germline gives CDR1 LGHNA, CDR2 YNFKEQ. The CDR3 nucleotides read TGTGCCAGCAGCCGGCAGGGGGACCTCTCCTACAATGAGCAGTTCTTC. Residues: CASSRQGDLSYNEQFF.

As regards this clone: The junction departs from the called germline gene at one end, perhaps through a read error. The gene calls are TRBV9 and TRBJ2-1; no reliable D call. Germline V gene sequence: CDR1 SGDLS, CDR2 YYNGEE. The CDR3 extends over 13 amino acids. CDR3 bases: TGTGCCAGCAGCGTAGGAGCTTACAATGAGCGGTTCTTC. Amino acids: CASSVGAYNERFF.

DNA of the CDR3: TGCGCCAGCAGCCCCCTTGCGGGAGGGATCGATGAGCAGTTCTTC. Protein product: CASSPLAGGIDEQFF. The chain links TRBV4-1 to TRBJ2-1; 9 bases align to TRBD2. Germline V gene lookup returns CDR1 MGHRA and CDR2 YSYEKL. J was trimmed by 8 bases and V by 4 bases; bases with no gene match: 9. This CDR3 spans 15 amino acids.

The rearrangement uses TRBV29-1 and TRBJ2-2; D is possibly TRBD1 (5 bases). CDR3 length equals 13 residues. The germline V gene encodes CDR1 SQVTM and CDR2 ANQGSEA. Trimming removed 7 bases at V and 5 bases at J, with 14 bases between. Here the CDR3 DNA reads TGCAGCGCAGAAGGGGTTCCAACCGGGGAGCTGTTTTTT. This sequence encodes CSAEGVPTGELFF.

V and J are TRBV6-5 and TRBJ1-1; D uncertain. The CDR3 totals 13 residues. The germline CDR1 and CDR2 sequences are MNHEY and SVGAGI. The ends were cut back, 3 bases at V and 4 bases at J, with 9 bases in the middle. CDR3 in amino acids: CASSYQMPTEAFF. CDR3 sequence (DNA): TGTGCCAGCAGTTATCAGATGCCCACTGAAGCTTTCTTT.

The chain couples TRBV6-1 to TRBJ1-1; the match to TRBD1 covers 11 bases. The V segment lost 2 bases and the J segment 5 bases; nucleotides outside the gene matches: 4. Germline-derived CDR1 and CDR2 are MNHNS and SASEGT. CDR3 length: 15 amino acids. In DNA form, the CDR3 reads TGTGCCAGCAGTGAAAAGGACAGGGGGCGAACTGAAGCTTTCTTT. Protein sequence: CASSEKDRGRTEAFF.

The chain recombines TRBV27 with TRBJ2-3; D is uncertain. From germline, CDR1 is MNHEY and CDR2 SMNVEV (reference sequence). The V and J ends lost 9 bases and 5 bases respectively, with 9 bases between them. The length of the CDR3 is 11 residues. The CDR3 region has the DNA TGTGCCAGTATAGGAGTAGATACGCAGTATTTT. Protein product: CASIGVDTQYF.

The chain couples TRBV9 to TRBJ2-7; weak D call: TRBD2 (5 bases). CDR1 is SGDLS and CDR2 is YYNGEE in the germline V gene. Trimming pared 5 bases from V and 2 bases from J, leaving 14 bases between. This CDR3 contains 14 residues. The CDR3 bases are TGTGCCAGCAGTCCCCGGCCGGGAACCTACGAGCAGTACTTC. This sequence encodes CASSPRPGTYEQYF.

This clone was seen only once. V is TRBV19 and J is TRBJ1-6; 7 nucleotides line up with TRBD1. The junction had 8 bases not matched to a gene; V was cut back by 5 bases and J by 7 bases. The CDR3 has 15 residues. Germline V CDR1 and CDR2: LNHDA, SQIVND (reference sequence). In nucleotides, the CDR3 is TGTGCCAGTAGTGAAACAGGGGTTGAGAATTCACCCCTCCACTTT. Protein: CASSETGVENSPLHF.

This clone has just one count. This sequence joins TRBV5-5 and TRBJ1-5, with 10 bases that match TRBD1. Trimming cost V 4 bases and J 6 bases; bases outside gene matches: 7. CDR1 SGHKS and CDR2 YYEKEE come from the germline V gene (reference sequence). This CDR3 has 15 amino acids. This chain's CDR3 is CASSPGWDRGQPQHF. In DNA form, the CDR3 reads TGTGCCAGCAGCCCGGGCTGGGACAGGGGTCAGCCCCAGCATTTT. Looking up the rest from reference TRBV5-5 and TRBJ1-5 gives the full variable domain: DAGVTQSPTHLIKTRGQQVTLRCSPISGHKSVSWYQQVLGQGPQFIFQYYEKEERGRGNFPDRFSARQFPNYSSELNVNALLLGDSALYLCASSPGWDRGQPQHFGDGTRLSIL.